These 19 T cell receptor beta chains share one sample of origin, sequenced in a study of PD-1 blockade in classical Hodgkin lymphoma. Sample time point: cycle 4 day 1 (C4D1), after less than 7 weeks of nivolumab. Following autologous stem cell transplantation, relapse occurred in every patient, and exposure to brentuximab vedotin varied. The method was immunoSEQ multiplex PCR; TCRdb's version includes in-frame clones alone and lacks a portion of them. Of around 50,000 clones listed, 90% are singletons. Sequences were derived from peripheral blood mononuclear cells (PBMCs), sampled before the fourth cycle of nivolumab. These receptor sequences come from a human donor with classical Hodgkin lymphoma.

This chain connects TRBV5-1 to TRBJ2-5; TRBD1 aligns across 9 bases. The CDR3 is 15 amino acids. CDR1 and CDR2 from the germline V gene are SGHRS and YFSETQ. Unmatched junction bases numbered 6, after V lost 3 bases and J lost 3 bases. CDR3 nucleotide sequence: TGCGCCAGCAGCTCGGGACAGGGTCGGGAAGAGACCCAGTACTTC. Amino acids: CASSSGQGREETQYF.

Written as DNA, the CDR3 is TGTGCCAGTAGCAGGCAGGATCAGCCCCAGCATTTT. Translating gives CASSRQDQPQHF. This sequence joins TRBV19 and TRBJ1-5, with D unresolved. This CDR3 comprises 12 residues. Trimming removed 6 bases from V and 5 bases from J, with 8 bases in between. CDR1 and CDR2 (germline): LNHDA, SQIVND (reference sequence).

The chain joins TRBV2 to TRBJ2-6; either TRBD1 or TRBD2 may supply D (5 bases each). This CDR3 region has 15 residues. In germline, CDR1 is SNHLY, CDR2 FYNNEI. V lost 6 bases to trimming and J lost 2 bases, with 11 bases between them. CDR3 DNA sequence: TGTGCCAGCAGGGTGTGGGGGACTGGGGCCAACGTCCTGACTTTC. It codes for CASRVWGTGANVLTF.

The genes are TRBV6-6 and TRBJ2-7, with 7 bases fitting TRBD1. Germline CDR1 and CDR2: MNHNY and SVGAGI (reference sequence). This CDR3 has 13 amino acids. With V trimmed by 5 bases and J by 7 bases, 8 bases remained unmatched. The CDR3 sequence is CASSDRQGREQYF. In DNA form, the CDR3 reads TGTGCCAGCAGTGACCGACAGGGTCGGGAGCAGTACTTC.

This clone appeared a few times. The chain carries TRBV28 and TRBJ1-2; D ambiguous. The V end was cut by 5 bases, the J end by 0 bases, with 16 bases between. The CDR3 has 16 residues. CDR1 is MDHEN and CDR2 is SYDVKM in the germline V gene. This CDR3 reads CASSQEGSVANYGYTF. The CDR3 DNA follows: TGTGCCAGCAGTCAAGAAGGGTCTGTTGCTAACTATGGCTACACCTTC.

For this clone: A junction end diverges from the germline sequence, so it may reflect a read error. The genes are TRBV5-1 and TRBJ1-1; no clear D gene. This CDR3 comprises 15 residues. CDR1 and CDR2 from the germline V gene are SGHRS and YFSETQ. CDR3 coding DNA: TGCGCCAGCAGCTTGGCCGCCCCTGGGAACGCTGAAGCTTTCTTT. Translating gives CASSLAAPGNAEAFF.

The chain is built from TRBV11-2 and TRBJ1-1, with a tentative D call TRBD1 (5 bases). Germline assignment: CDR1 SGHAT and CDR2 FQNNGV. The CDR3 is 15 amino acids. Trimming pared 5 bases from V and 0 bases from J, leaving 13 bases between. The CDR3 sequence is CASSRQGTVNTEAFF. CDR3 coding DNA: TGTGCCAGCAGCCGTCAGGGAACCGTGAACACTGAAGCTTTCTTT.

This sequence joins TRBV5-1 and TRBJ1-3; D unresolved. The CDR3 consists of 15 residues. Trimming removed 6 bases from V and 4 bases from J, with 17 bases in between. Per the germline V gene, CDR1 is SGHRS and CDR2 is YFSETQ. The CDR3 loop reads CASTRAAESGNTIYF. The CDR3 nucleotides are TGCGCCAGCACTCGAGCCGCCGAGTCCGGAAACACCATATATTTT.

The table lists this clone with a count of one. The DNA of the CDR3 is TGTGCCAGCAGTACAACAGGGCACAATCAGCCCCAGCATTTT. The encoded protein is CASSTTGHNQPQHF. The chain recombines TRBV25-1 with TRBJ1-5, with a tentative D call TRBD1 (6 bases). Deletions cut 5 bases from V and 3 bases from J, with 11 bases between. CDR1 and CDR2 (germline): MGHDK, SYGVNS. CDR3 length: 14 amino acids.

The rearrangement uses TRBV25-1 and TRBJ2-3, with a possible D match to TRBD2 (5 bases). CDR1 and CDR2 from the germline V gene are MGHDK and SYGVNS. Deletions cut 10 bases from V and 6 bases from J, with 14 bases between. The CDR3 covers 12 residues. CDR3 sequence (DNA): TGTGCCACCGACACCCGAGGGGATACGCAGTATTTT. Encoded protein: CATDTRGDTQYF. The whole variable domain, filled in from reference TRBV25-1 and TRBJ2-3, reads EADIYQTPRYLVIGTGKKITLECSQTMGHDKMYWYQQDPGMELHLIHYSYGVNSTEKGDLSSESTVSRIRTEHFPLTLESARPSHTSQYLCATDTRGDTQYFGPGTRLTVL.

The genes are TRBV18 and TRBJ1-1, with 8 positions matching TRBD1. Germline V gives CDR1 KGHSH, CDR2 LQKENI. This CDR3 region has 14 residues. V shed 2 bases, J shed 5 bases, and the junction held 4 bases outside the gene matches. CDR3 region: CASSPGQGETEAFF. In DNA, the CDR3 is TGTGCCAGCTCACCAGGACAGGGTGAAACTGAAGCTTTCTTT. Based on the CDR3 plus reference TRBV18 and TRBJ1-1, the full variable domain is NAGVMQNPRHLVRRRGQEARLRCSPMKGHSHVYWYRQLPEEGLKFMVYLQKENIIDESGMPKERFSAEFPKEGPSILRIQQVVRGDSAAYFCASSPGQGETEAFFGQGTRLTVV.

V and J are TRBV11-2 and TRBJ2-7, with D perhaps TRBD1 or TRBD2 (6 bases each). The CDR3 spans 16 residues. V dropped 2 bases and J dropped 5 bases, with 19 bases sitting between them. CDR1 and CDR2 (germline): SGHAT, FQNNGV. CDR3: CASSLRGVYNIHEQYF. As DNA, the CDR3 is TGTGCCAGCAGCTTAAGGGGGGTTTACAATATACACGAGCAGTACTTC.

The rearrangement links TRBV30 to TRBJ2-1; no clear D. Germline V gene sequence: CDR1 GTSNPN, CDR2 SVGIG (reference sequence). This CDR3 contains 16 residues. V shed 3 bases and J shed 6 bases, with 21 bases lying between them. CDR3 bases: TGTGCCTGGAGGGATCTTGGGGTACGGCCCTCCAATGAGCAGTTCTTC. Its translation: CAWRDLGVRPSNEQFF.

V and J are TRBV7-6 and TRBJ2-1; D gene unclear. CDR1 and CDR2 from the germline V gene are SGHVS and FNYEAQ. The CDR3 covers 12 residues. The V end lost 2 bases, the J end lost 7 bases, and 6 bases lay between the germline ends. Here the CDR3 DNA reads TGTGCCAGCAGCTTATTTGGTAATGAGCAGTTCTTC. Translation: CASSLFGNEQFF.

This CDR3 is CASSIAGYGYTF. The CDR3 DNA follows: TGTGCCAGTAGTATCGCCGGCTATGGCTACACCTTC. The V call is TRBV19, the J call TRBJ1-2, with D uncertain. The CDR3 spans 12 residues. V was clipped by 3 bases and J by 4 bases, with 6 bases between them. CDR1 LNHDA and CDR2 SQIVND come from the germline V gene (reference sequence).

The V and J genes are TRBV9 and TRBJ2-1; possible D gene TRBD1, 6 bases. The V gene lost 5 bases and the J gene lost 5 bases, with 17 bases spanning the gap. The V gene's germline CDR1 is SGDLS and CDR2 YYNGEE. CDR3 size: 15 residues. CDR3 region: CASSADLRQDNEQFF. The DNA of the CDR3 is TGTGCCAGCAGTGCAGACCTACGACAGGACAATGAGCAGTTCTTC.

This chain uses TRBV13 with TRBJ2-7; 16 bases map to TRBD2. Losses at the gene ends were 5 bases for V and 2 bases for J; bases not matched to a gene: 9. Germline CDR1 PRHDT, CDR2 FYEKMQ (reference sequence). The CDR3 is 18 amino acids. The CDR3 reads CASSPERGLAGGPYEQYF. The CDR3 nucleotides are TGTGCCAGCAGCCCCGAGCGGGGACTAGCGGGAGGGCCCTACGAGCAGTACTTC.

This chain connects TRBV5-1 to TRBJ1-1; perhaps TRBD1 as D (5 bases). CDR3 length equals 15 residues. Trimming removed 3 bases at V and 1 base at J, with 13 bases between. Germline V gene sequence: CDR1 SGHRS, CDR2 YFSETQ. CDR3 region: CASSSGPGPNTEAFF. CDR3 DNA: TGCGCCAGCAGCTCGGGGCCCGGGCCGAACACTGAAGCTTTCTTT.

The chain employs TRBV6-1 and TRBJ2-6; 8 bases are a match to TRBD1. J lost 1 base, V lost 7 bases, and 3 bases had no gene match. Germline V gene sequence: CDR1 MNHNS, CDR2 SASEGT. The CDR3 runs 15 residues. CDR3 in DNA: TGTGCCAGCAACCGACAGGGGTCTGGGGCCAACGTCCTGACTTTC. This gives the protein CASNRQGSGANVLTF.